This T cell receptor beta chain stems from a study of shared clonotypes between healthy human individuals. Germline V gives CDR1 SGHDT, CDR2 YYEEEE. The CDR3 sequence is 15 residues long. Trimming left V 0 bases short and J 2 bases short, with 11 bases between. Each subset's genomic DNA was shared equally among a number of immunoSEQ plates. Assay used: immunoSEQ multiplex PCR; TCRdb lists only in-frame clones, some missing. The top ten hold about 0.45% of the sample, which has about 1.5 million clones, 98% seen once. This chain uses TRBV5-6 with TRBJ2-5; TRBD1 might be the D (5 bases). Sequencing input: naive CD4+ T cells sorted from blood. Subset described: CD45RA+ positively selected. This receptor was identified in a man under 40 in good health. The CDR3 coding sequence is TGTGCCAGCAGCTTGGTAGGGGCAACACAAGAGACCCAGTACTTC. It encodes CASSLVGATQETQYF.